A single sample gave rise to the 17 T cell receptor beta chains below, sequenced in a study of blood T cell repertoires in COVID-19 (dated by TCRdb to the early 2020s). Library prep was done by the immunoSEQ multiplex PCR assay. TCRdb took over this immuneACCESS table, retaining in-frame rearrangements with V and J assigned. Such tables are incomplete; in checked studies, under half of the missing clones stem from an unresolved V gene, and the remainder is unexplained. This sample has about 150,000 clones in its table, and 83% of those were observed once. Roughly 2% of the sample is taken by the ten largest. What was sequenced was peripheral blood. The receptors here all came from a woman of 80 years or more with acute or convalescent COVID-19.

The V gene is TRBV27, the J gene TRBJ1-2; 7 positions match TRBD1. This CDR3 is built from 15 residues. J was trimmed by 0 bases and V by 6 bases; bases with no gene match: 7. Germline V gene data show CDR1 as MNHEY and CDR2 as SMNVEV (reference sequence). CDR3 in DNA: TGTGCCAGCAGAGCGTCAGGGGGGACTAACTATGGCTACACCTTC. This sequence encodes CASRASGGTNYGYTF.

The chain is built from TRBV24-1 and TRBJ2-3; the D gene is possibly TRBD1 (6 bases). Germline loops: CDR1 KGHDR, CDR2 SFDVKD. V was shortened by 5 bases and J by 2 bases, with 19 bases between the two germline ends. This CDR3 region has 17 residues. This CDR3 reads CATSGRGPRGATDTQYF. CDR3 in DNA: TGTGCCACCAGTGGTCGCGGCCCCAGGGGTGCCACAGATACGCAGTATTTT.

The V call is TRBV9, the J call TRBJ2-7, with 11 bases lining up with TRBD1. CDR1 and CDR2 from the germline V gene are SGDLS and YYNGEE. V shed 3 bases, J shed 6 bases, and the junction held 5 bases outside the gene matches. The CDR3 is 14 residues long. The CDR3 sequence is CASSAGTGGFEQYF. The CDR3 bases are TGTGCCAGCAGCGCCGGGACAGGGGGTTTCGAGCAGTACTTC.

The V call is TRBV2, the J call TRBJ2-7, with TRBD2 matching 12 bases. Germline lookup yields CDR1 SNHLY and CDR2 FYNNEI. This CDR3 region has 15 residues. Trimming at V came to 4 bases and at J to 7 bases, leaving 8 bases not matched to a gene. The CDR3 region has the DNA TGTGCCAGCAGTGGGTCTAGCGGGGGGGCAGAGGAGCAGTACTTC. This codes for CASSGSSGGAEEQYF.

This clone was detected once. The CDR3 spells CASSSLRGSSYNEQFF. The DNA for the CDR3 is TGTGCCAGCAGCTCTCTCCGGGGGAGCTCCTACAATGAGCAGTTCTTC. The rearrangement joins TRBV7-2 to TRBJ2-1; TRBD2 is a possible D gene (6 bases). The CDR3 is made up of 16 amino acids. CDR1 SGHTA and CDR2 FQGNSA come from the germline V gene. Trimming removed 4 bases at V and 0 bases at J, with 13 bases between.

The J gene is TRBJ2-4, the V gene TRBV7-2, with 11 bases aligning to TRBD2. Germline V gene data show CDR1 as SGHTA and CDR2 as FQGNSA. This CDR3 comprises 14 residues. The ends lost 5 bases at V and 6 bases at J; junction bases unmatched: 3. The CDR3 spells CASSDSGRANIQYF. The CDR3, as DNA: TGTGCCAGCAGCGATAGCGGGAGGGCAAACATTCAGTACTTC.

This chain uses TRBV7-6 with TRBJ1-4; D uncertain. The CDR3 contains 15 residues. CDR1 SGHVS and CDR2 FNYEAQ come from the germline V gene. Trimming took 5 bases from V and 1 from J, leaving 11 bases between them. The CDR3 spells CASSPNTGTNEKLFF. The CDR3, as DNA: TGTGCCAGCAGCCCCAATACCGGAACTAATGAAAAACTGTTTTTT.

The genes are TRBV9 and TRBJ2-2, with 7 bases matching TRBD1. V was clipped by 1 base and J by 1 base; unmatched bases: 1. Germline loops: CDR1 SGDLS, CDR2 YYNGEE. The CDR3 runs to 15 residues. The CDR3 nucleotides read TGTGCCAGCAGCGTAAGGGGGCAGAACACCGGGGAGCTGTTTTTT. Amino acids: CASSVRGQNTGELFF. The full variable domain, with the rest looked up from reference TRBV9 and TRBJ2-2, is DSGVTQTPKHLITATGQRVTLRCSPRSGDLSVYWYQQSLDQGLQFLIQYYNGEERAKGNILERFSAQQFPDLHSELNLSSLELGDSALYFCASSVRGQNTGELFFGEGSRLTVL.

CDR3 loop: CASRPHARQGSDTQYF. CDR3 in DNA: TGTGCCAGCAGGCCACACGCAAGACAGGGATCAGATACGCAGTATTTT. The J gene is TRBJ2-3, the V gene TRBV6-4; 7 bases match TRBD1. The CDR3 extends over 16 amino acids. The trim removed 6 bases at V and 4 bases at J, leaving 13 bases unmatched. From germline, CDR1 is MRHNA and CDR2 SNTAGT.

The gene calls are TRBV5-6 and TRBJ2-1; D perhaps matches TRBD2 (5 bases). CDR1 SGHDT and CDR2 YYEEEE come from the germline V gene. V lost 4 bases and J 5 bases, leaving 10 bases between the germline ends. The CDR3 runs 13 residues. CDR3 DNA sequence: TGTGCCAGCAGCCATACTAGTAACAATGAGCAGTTCTTC. This gives the protein CASSHTSNNEQFF.

The J gene is TRBJ1-6, the V gene TRBV21-1. TRBV21-1 is an annotated pseudogene. The CDR3 covers 13 residues. CDR3 nucleotide sequence: TGTGCCAGCAGCAAGAGGGCCCTACGGCCCCTCCACTTT. Translation: CASSKRALRPLHF.

The J gene is TRBJ2-7, the V gene TRBV25-1, with D unresolved. CDR1 is MGHDK, CDR2 SYGVNS, per germline. Trimming left V 8 bases short and J 7 bases short, with 12 bases between. This CDR3 contains 11 residues. This CDR3 reads CASGPPREQYF. DNA for the CDR3: TGTGCCAGCGGCCCTCCCAGAGAGCAGTACTTC.

The V call is TRBV7-2, the J call TRBJ2-3; possibly TRBD1 for D (5 bases). The V gene's germline CDR1 is SGHTA and CDR2 FQGNSA. This CDR3 contains 15 residues. V dropped 3 bases and J dropped 1 base, with 11 bases sitting between them. CDR3 bases: TGTGCCAGCAGCTTTGTGTTCAGGGGCACAGATACGCAGTATTTT. Translated, it gives CASSFVFRGTDTQYF.

The V gene is TRBV2, the J gene TRBJ2-1; 8 bases agree with TRBD2. The CDR3 runs to 15 residues. J lost 2 bases, V lost 4 bases, and 4 bases had no gene match. Germline V lookup: CDR1 SNHLY, CDR2 FYNNEI. CDR3 sequence reads: CASSVSGSAYNEQFF. Here the CDR3 DNA reads TGTGCCAGCAGTGTAAGCGGGAGTGCCTACAATGAGCAGTTCTTC.

The rearrangement links TRBV19 to TRBJ1-2; D gene uncertain. The V and J ends lost 5 bases and 4 bases respectively, with 20 bases between them. CDR1 is LNHDA, CDR2 SQIVND, per germline (reference sequence). CDR3 length: 16 amino acids. The CDR3 DNA reads TGTGCCAGTAGTCCAAGTAGTATCGGGGAACCCTATGGCTACACCTTC. This sequence encodes CASSPSSIGEPYGYTF. The whole variable domain, remainder taken from reference TRBV19 and TRBJ1-2, is DGGITQSPKYLFRKEGQNVTLSCEQNLNHDAMYWYRQDPGQGLRLIYYSQIVNDFQKGDIAEGYSVSREKKESFPLTVTSAQKNPTAFYLCASSPSSIGEPYGYTFGSGTRLTVV.

The gene calls are TRBV10-3 and TRBJ2-1; 12 nucleotides match TRBD2. V gave up 4 bases and J gave up 7 bases; unmatched junction bases: 8. This CDR3 is built from 16 residues. The V gene's germline CDR1 is ENHRY and CDR2 SYGVKD. CDR3 coding DNA: TGTGCCATCAGTGCCTCTGCTAGCGGGGGGGGAAATGAGCAGTTCTTC. Its translation is CAISASASGGGNEQFF.

V and J are TRBV6-2 or TRBV6-3 and TRBJ2-7, with 8 bases identical to TRBD1. Trimming at V came to 6 bases and at J to 4 bases, leaving 11 bases not matched to a gene. Germline-derived CDR1 and CDR2 are MNHEY and SVGEGT. The CDR3 runs 15 residues. The DNA of the CDR3 is TGTGCCAGCAGCGAAGCAGGGGGCCCTATTTACGAGCAGTACTTC. Protein: CASSEAGGPIYEQYF.